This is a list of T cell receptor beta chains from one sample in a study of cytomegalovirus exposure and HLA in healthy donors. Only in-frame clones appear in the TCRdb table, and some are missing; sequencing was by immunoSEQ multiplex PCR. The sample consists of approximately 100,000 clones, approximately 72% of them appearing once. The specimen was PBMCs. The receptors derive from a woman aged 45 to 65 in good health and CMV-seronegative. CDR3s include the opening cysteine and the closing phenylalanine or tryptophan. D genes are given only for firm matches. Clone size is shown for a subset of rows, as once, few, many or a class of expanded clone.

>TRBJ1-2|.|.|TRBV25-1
TGTGCCAGCAGTGAAGTGAGGGATAACTATGGCTACACCTTC
CASSEVRDNYGYTF
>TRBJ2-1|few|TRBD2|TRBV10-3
TGTGCCATCAGTCGGACTAGCGGGAGAGGTGGTGAGCAGTTCTTC
CAISRTSGRGGEQFF
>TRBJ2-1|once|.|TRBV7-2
TGTGCCAGCAGCCAATCGAGTGCCTACAATGAGCAGTTCTTC
CASSQSSAYNEQFF
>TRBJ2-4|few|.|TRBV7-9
TGTGCCAGCAGTCGAAGCCGAACCCAAGCCAAAAACATTCAGTACTTC
CASSRSRTQAKNIQYF
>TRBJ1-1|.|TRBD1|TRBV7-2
TGTGCCAGCAGCGCACAGGGGTTGAACACTGAAGCTTTCTTT
CASSAQGLNTEAFF
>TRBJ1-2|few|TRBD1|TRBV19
TGTGCCAGTACCCGTTCCTCTGGACTTTCCGACAGGGGTGGCTACACCTTC
CASTRSSGLSDRGGYTF
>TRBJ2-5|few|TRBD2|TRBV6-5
TGTGCCAGCAGTTACGGAGGACTAGCGGGGACCGAGACCCAGTACTTC
CASSYGGLAGTETQYF
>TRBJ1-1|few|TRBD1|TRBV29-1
TGCAGCGCGCGACAGGGGAGTGGCGCTGAAGCTTTCTTT
CSARQGSGAEAFF
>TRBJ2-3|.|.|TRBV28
TGTGCCAGCGGAGCCGGGTGGAGAACAGATACGCAGTATTTT
CASGAGWRTDTQYF
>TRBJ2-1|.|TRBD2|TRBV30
TGTGCCTGGAGTGTAGTTTGGACTAGCGGTCGTAGCTCCTACAATGAGCAGTTCTTC
CAWSVVWTSGRSSYNEQFF
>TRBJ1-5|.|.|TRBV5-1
TGCGCCAGCAGCCTGGACAGCTCGGGGAGCAATCAGCCCCAGCATTTT
CASSLDSSGSNQPQHF
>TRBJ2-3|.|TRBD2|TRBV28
TGTGCCAGCAGTTTTCTTCGACTAGCGGGAGTTCCAGATACGCAGTATTTT
CASSFLRLAGVPDTQYF
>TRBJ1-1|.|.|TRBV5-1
TGCGCCAGCAGCTTGGACAGGGTGGGAGCTTTCTTT
CASSLDRVGAFF
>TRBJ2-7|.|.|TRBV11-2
TGTGCCAGCAGCTTGGGACTGAACTACGAGCAGTACTTC
CASSLGLNYEQYF
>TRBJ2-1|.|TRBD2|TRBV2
TGTGCCAGCAGTGAACCTACTAGCGGGGGGCAAACCTCCTACAATGAGCAGTTCTTC
CASSEPTSGGQTSYNEQFF
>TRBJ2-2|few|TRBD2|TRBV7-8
TGTGCCAGCAGCTTAGTCGGGGGGGCCGACACCGGGGAGCTGTTTTTT
CASSLVGGADTGELFF
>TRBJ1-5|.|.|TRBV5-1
TGCGCCAGCAGTTCCACGGGAGATAGCAATCAGCCCCAGCATTTT
CASSSTGDSNQPQHF
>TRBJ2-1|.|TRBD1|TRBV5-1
TGCGCCAGCAGCTGGGGGACAGGGAACAATGAGCAGTTCTTC
CASSWGTGNNEQFF
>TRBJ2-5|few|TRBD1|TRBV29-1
TGCAGCGTATGGACAGGGATGGTTGGGGAGACCCAGTACTTC
CSVWTGMVGETQYF
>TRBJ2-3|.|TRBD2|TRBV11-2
TGTGCCAGCAGCTCACTTTCGGGGGGTGATACGCAGTATTTT
CASSSLSGGDTQYF
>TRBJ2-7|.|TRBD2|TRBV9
TGTGCCAGCAGCTACAGCCTAGCGGACTACGAGCAGTACTTC
CASSYSLADYEQYF
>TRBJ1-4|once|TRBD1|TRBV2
TGTGCCAGCAGTGTGACAGGGGTTGAAAAACTGTTTTTT
CASSVTGVEKLFF
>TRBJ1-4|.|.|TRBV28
TGTGCCAGCAGCCAGGCGGGCTATGAAAAACTGTTTTTT
CASSQAGYEKLFF
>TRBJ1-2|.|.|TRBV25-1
TGTGCCAGCAGTATTCAGAGGGAGGGTGGCTACACCTTC
CASSIQREGGYTF
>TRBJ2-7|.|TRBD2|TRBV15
TGTGCCACCAGCGACCCGGGACTAGGGGATTACGAGCAGTACTTC
CATSDPGLGDYEQYF
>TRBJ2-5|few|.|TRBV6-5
TGTGCCAGCAGTTTACTAGCAGAAGAGACCCAGTACTTC
CASSLLAEETQYF
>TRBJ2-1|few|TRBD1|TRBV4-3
TGCGCCAGCAGCCAAGACGCCCGGACAGGGAACAATGAGCAGTTCTTC
CASSQDARTGNNEQFF
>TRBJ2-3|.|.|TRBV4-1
TGCGCCAGCAGCCAAGTGGCAGAAGATACGCAGTATTTT
CASSQVAEDTQYF
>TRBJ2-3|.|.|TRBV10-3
TGTGCCATCAGTGAGCCAGAGGGGGGGCCCACAGATACGCAGTATTTT
CAISEPEGGPTDTQYF
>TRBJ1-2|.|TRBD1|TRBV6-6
TGTGCCAGCAGAACACAGGGGGCTGACTATGGCTACACCTTC
CASRTQGADYGYTF
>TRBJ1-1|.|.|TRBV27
TGTGCCAGCAGTTTACGGGCGACAGCCTTGAACACTGAAGCTTTCTTT
CASSLRATALNTEAFF
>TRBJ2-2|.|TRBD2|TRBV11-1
TGTGCCAGCAGCTTTGGCCTAGCGGGAGAGGGCACCGGGGAGCTGTTTTTT
CASSFGLAGEGTGELFF
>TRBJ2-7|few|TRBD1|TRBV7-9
TGTGCCAGCAGCCAGGGACAGGGTAACTACGAGCAGTACTTC
CASSQGQGNYEQYF
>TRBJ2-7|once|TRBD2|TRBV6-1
TGTGCCAGCAGTGAAGCTTGGGCGGGACTAGCGGGAGGAAAAACCTACGAGCAGTACTTC
CASSEAWAGLAGGKTYEQYF
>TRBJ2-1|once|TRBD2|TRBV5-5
TGTGCCAGCAGCGCGGGGGGAGAGCGGCTGCAGTTCTTC
CASSAGGERLQFF
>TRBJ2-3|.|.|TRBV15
TGTGCCACCAGGCCAGGCTTGGGCACAGATACGCAGTATTTT
CATRPGLGTDTQYF